This T cell receptor (beta chain) emerged from a study of T cell responses to AZD1222 COVID-19 vaccine. Study results and limitations: Epitopes outside B.1.351 and B.1.1.7 mutated regions reportedly drew nearly half of spike TCRs. The donor cohort was predominantly white British with a female majority, and clonal diversity may have been underestimated. Two AZD1222 doses significantly raised spike-specific TCR breadth and depth over controls.

The method was immunoSEQ multiplex PCR; TCRdb's version includes in-frame clones alone and lacks a portion of them. The sample has about 120,000 clones; around 86% are singletons. The ends lost 7 bases at V and 0 bases at J; junction bases unmatched: 2. This CDR3 is 14 amino acids long. Per the germline V gene, CDR1 is MNHEY and CDR2 is SVGAGI. On this clone itself: Antigen: not known.

The chain combines TRBV6-5 with TRBJ1-3; TRBD1 matches 8 bases. Sequencing was performed on peripheral blood, taken 28 days after the second AZD1222 dose. The receptor comes from an adult who received the AZD1222 COVID-19 vaccine. CDR3 protein: CASTDRGSGNTIYF. The CDR3 DNA reads as TGTGCCAGCACCGACAGGGGCTCTGGAAACACCATATATTTT.